The sequence of this TCR beta chain was determined in a study of blood T cell repertoires in COVID-19. Study details: The study drew acute and convalescent COVID-19 samples from the United States, Italy and Spain. The cDNA or gDNA used as material had been derived from T cells, B-cell-depleted T cells, or PBMCs.

In Seattle, patients joined the study during active infection and were tracked longitudinally. V was shortened by 2 bases and J by 2 bases, with 12 bases between the two germline ends. Germline V gene lookup returns CDR1 SGHNT and CDR2 YYREEE (reference sequence). The CDR3 has 15 amino acids. Some clones are missing from TCRdb's copy, which holds only in-frame ones; the method was immunoSEQ multiplex PCR. The table includes 290,000 or so clones, about nine tenths detected once. The V and J genes are TRBV5-4 and TRBJ2-3; a weak D match, TRBD1 (6 bases). Sequences were obtained from peripheral blood. The TCR comes from a young woman with COVID-19, enrolled during active disease. The CDR3 DNA sequence: TGTGCCAGCAGCTTCGTTCAGGGGACCACAGATACGCAGTATTTT. This gives the protein CASSFVQGTTDTQYF.